Following are 10 T cell receptor beta chains from one sample sequenced in a study of shared clonotypes between healthy human individuals (dated by TCRdb to about 2020). CD8 naive samples were obtained by positive selection for CCR7 among CD45RO-negative cells, yielding a CD45RA+CCR7+ population from which TemRA cells were excluded. The library was prepared using the immunoSEQ multiplex PCR assay. Here the immuneACCESS table is served through TCRdb, limited to in-frame sequences with V and J called. Missing clones are a known gap in these copies; in checked studies unresolved V genes cover under half, and the rest lacks a known reason. Here the sample has around 650,000 clones; roughly 96% occur a single time. 0.11% of the sample is in the top ten clones. The sample consisted of naive CD8+ T cells sorted from blood. Sample cell subset or site, as interpreted from the label and publication: CD45RA+CCR7+. All receptors derive from a woman in her thirties in good health.

This clone was recorded only once. The chain is built from TRBV9 and TRBJ2-2; tentative D call: TRBD2 (6 bases). Germline CDR1 SGDLS, CDR2 YYNGEE. The V gene lost 4 bases and the J gene lost 3 bases, with 19 bases spanning the gap. The CDR3 length is 17 residues. The CDR3 sequence is CASSHSRLGSDTGELFF. As DNA, the CDR3 is TGTGCCAGCAGCCACTCCCGACTAGGATCGGACACCGGGGAGCTGTTTTTT.

J is TRBJ2-7 and V is TRBV5-1; no clear D gene. The V gene's germline CDR1 is SGHRS and CDR2 YFSETQ. The CDR3 totals 15 residues. V lost 0 bases and J lost 5, with 15 bases in between. The CDR3 region has the DNA TGCGCCAGCAGCTTGGGCCGCCCCTTCCATCACGAGCAGTACTTC. Translating gives CASSLGRPFHHEQYF.

Concerning this clone: At one boundary the junction diverges from the germline segment, which might be a read error. This chain links TRBV6-1 with TRBJ2-7, with 12 bases matching TRBD2. The CDR3 is 16 amino acids. Germline CDR1 MNHNS, CDR2 SASEGT. CDR3 sequence reads: CASREGLAGIKYEQYF. CDR3 sequence (DNA): TGTGCCAGCAGGGAAGGACTAGCGGGGATAAAGTACGAGCAGTACTTC.

The V gene is TRBV21-1, the J gene TRBJ1-3; the D call in the table, TRBD1, was not verified against the DNA. TRBV21-1 is a recognized pseudogene. There are 17 residues in the CDR3. The CDR3 loop is CASSNRKGVRGGNTIYF. In nucleotides, the CDR3 is TGTGCCAGCAGCAATCGGAAAGGGGTTAGGGGTGGAAACACCATATATTTT.

This sequence joins TRBV28 and TRBJ2-3, with D perhaps TRBD1 or TRBD2 (7 bases each). Germline CDR1 reads MDHEN; CDR2 reads SYDVKM. The CDR3 loop spans 13 amino acids. Trimming took 7 bases from V and 3 from J, leaving 11 bases between them. In DNA, the CDR3 is TGTGCCAGCACCCAGGGGGGGACAGATACGCAGTATTTT. This codes for CASTQGGTDTQYF.

This clone was counted a single time. V usage is TRBV28 and J usage is TRBJ2-2; 7 nucleotides align to TRBD1. Germline values: CDR1 MDHEN, CDR2 SYDVKM. The ends lost 9 bases at V and 1 base at J; junction bases unmatched: 8. The CDR3 is made up of 15 amino acids. The CDR3 coding sequence is TGTGCCAGTGCTTCGACAGGGAGGAACACCGGGGAGCTGTTTTTT. It translates to CASASTGRNTGELFF.

This sequence joins TRBV19 and TRBJ2-4; tentatively, D is TRBD2 (7 bases). Trimming shortened V by 1 base and J by 6 bases, and 22 bases separated the two germline ends. Germline CDR1 reads LNHDA; CDR2 reads SQIVND (reference sequence). The CDR3 sequence is 18 residues long. CDR3 DNA: TGTGCCAGTAGTATAGCCCCCCTTTTAGAGGGAGGGGGAAACATTCAGTACTTC. Translated, it gives CASSIAPLLEGGGNIQYF.

V gene TRBV27 combines with J gene TRBJ2-2, with D possibly being TRBD1 or TRBD2 (5 bases each). The CDR3 runs to 15 residues. Between the trimmed V and J ends, which lost 6 bases and 2 bases, there was a span of 13 bases. Germline lookup yields CDR1 MNHEY and CDR2 SMNVEV (reference sequence). CDR3: CASRQGPINTGELFF. The CDR3 DNA follows: TGTGCCAGCAGGCAGGGACCCATAAACACCGGGGAGCTGTTTTTT.

The chain joins TRBV11-2 to TRBJ2-4, with D tentatively TRBD2 (7 bases). Germline CDR1 SGHAT, CDR2 FQNNGV. Trimming cost V 2 bases and J 2 bases, with 13 bases left between them. The CDR3 loop spans 16 amino acids. DNA for the CDR3: TGTGCCAGCAGCTTATTCGGGGGGCGATCCAAAAACATTCAGTACTTC. The encoded protein is CASSLFGGRSKNIQYF.

The chain has TRBV4-2 and TRBJ2-7, with no clear D. Germline V lookup: CDR1 LGHNA, CDR2 YNFKEQ. Trimming removed 0 bases from V and 0 bases from J, with 6 bases in between. The CDR3 spans 14 residues. CDR3 sequence reads: CASSQEPPSYEQYF. In DNA form, the CDR3 reads TGTGCCAGCAGCCAAGAACCACCCTCCTACGAGCAGTACTTC.